Included here is one T cell receptor beta chain sequence, with context. The CDR3 extends over 15 amino acids. Trimming took 5 bases from V and 1 from J; bases not matched to a gene: 7. CDR1 KGHDR and CDR2 SFDVKD come from the germline V gene. The data are from a study of blood T cell repertoires in COVID-19. Study context: Donors in the United States, Italy and Spain gave samples during acute or convalescent COVID-19.

TCRdb's copy holds only in-frame clones and misses some; the assay was immunoSEQ multiplex PCR. This table has 150,000 to 200,000 clones, about 91% appearing once. The chain carries TRBV24-1 and TRBJ2-7; 7 bases match TRBD2. Sequencing was done on a sample of peripheral blood. This TCR derives from a woman between 50 and 59 years old with acute or convalescent COVID-19. CDR3 DNA: TGTGCCACCAGTGGCGCCGGACTAGATTCCTACGAGCAGTACTTC. Its translation: CATSGAGLDSYEQYF.